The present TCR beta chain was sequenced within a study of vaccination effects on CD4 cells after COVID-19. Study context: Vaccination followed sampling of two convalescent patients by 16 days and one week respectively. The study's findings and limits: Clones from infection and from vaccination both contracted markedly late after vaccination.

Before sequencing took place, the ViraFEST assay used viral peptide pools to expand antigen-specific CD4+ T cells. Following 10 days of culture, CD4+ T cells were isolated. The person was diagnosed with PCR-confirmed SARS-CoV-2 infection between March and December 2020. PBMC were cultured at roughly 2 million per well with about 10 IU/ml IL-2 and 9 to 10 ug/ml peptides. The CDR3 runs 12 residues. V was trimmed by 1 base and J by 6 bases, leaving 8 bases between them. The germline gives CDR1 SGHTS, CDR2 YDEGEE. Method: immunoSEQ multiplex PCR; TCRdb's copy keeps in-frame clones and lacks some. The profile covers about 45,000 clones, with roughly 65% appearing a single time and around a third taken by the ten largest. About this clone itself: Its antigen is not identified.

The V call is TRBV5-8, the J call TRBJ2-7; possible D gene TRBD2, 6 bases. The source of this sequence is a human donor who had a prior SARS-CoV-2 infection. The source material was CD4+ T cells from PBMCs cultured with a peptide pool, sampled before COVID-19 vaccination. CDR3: CASSLRRGEQYF. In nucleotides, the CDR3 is TGTGCCAGCAGCTTGCGGAGGGGCGAGCAGTACTTC.